Listed below are T cell receptor beta chains from one sample, sequenced in a study of PD-L1 blockade in urothelial cancer. The method was immunoSEQ multiplex PCR; TCRdb's version includes in-frame clones alone and lacks a portion of them. The table has around 130,000 clones, less than 85% seen once; the top ten hold roughly 3.5%. Material: PBMCs, obtained around atezolizumab (anti-PD-L1) treatment. The receptors originated from a man aged 45-60 years with urothelial cancer. CDR3s include the opening cysteine and the closing phenylalanine or tryptophan. Fields, in order: V gene, J gene, D gene, clone size, CDR3 DNA, CDR3 protein. D genes are given only for firm matches. Some rows mark clone size as missing; the rest say once, few, many or name a class of expanded clone.

TRBV2	TRBJ2-2	NA	few	TGTGCCAGCAGTGAAGCCGGGAGTAACACCGGGGAGCTGTTTTTT	CASSEAGSNTGELFF
TRBV5-1	TRBJ2-1	TRBD2	NA	TGCGCCAGCAGCTTGGCTAGCGGGATAACCTACAATGAGCAGTTCTTC	CASSLASGITYNEQFF
TRBV16	TRBJ2-7	NA	NA	TGTGCCAGCAGCCCCGGGACTCCATCCTACGAGCAGTACTTC	CASSPGTPSYEQYF
TRBV27	TRBJ2-3	TRBD2	NA	TGTGCCAGCAGTTTATTCCTAGCGGCCACAGATACGCAGTATTTT	CASSLFLAATDTQYF
TRBV10-2	TRBJ2-5	NA	NA	TGCGCCAGCAGTGGAAGTAGTCTTCAGACCCAGTACTTC	CASSGSSLQTQYF
TRBV5-1	TRBJ1-1	TRBD1	NA	TGCGCCAGCAGCGCGAACCCGGGACAGAAAATGAACACTGAAGCTTTCTTT	CASSANPGQKMNTEAFF
TRBV6-4	TRBJ2-1	TRBD1	once	TGTGCCAGCAGGGGACAGGGAGGGCAGTTCTTC	CASRGQGGQFF
TRBV14	TRBJ2-5	TRBD2	NA	TGTGCCAGCAGCCCGGTGCCGGGACTAGCGGGAGAAGAGACCCAGTACTTC	CASSPVPGLAGEETQYF
TRBV18	TRBJ1-6	TRBD1	few	TGTGCCAGCTCACCAGTCGGACAGGGAGGGATGAATAATTCACCCCTCCACTTT	CASSPVGQGGMNNSPLHF
TRBV7-2	TRBJ1-1	TRBD1	NA	TGTGCCAGCAGCTTAGCGCCGGCAGGGGGAGGTACTGAAGCTTTCTTT	CASSLAPAGGGTEAFF
TRBV15	TRBJ2-5	TRBD1	NA	TGTGCCACCGGGACAGGGAAACAAGAGACCCAGTACTTC	CATGTGKQETQYF
TRBV10-3	TRBJ2-7	NA	NA	TGTGCCATCAGTGATTGGAGCTCCTACGAGCAGTACTTC	CAISDWSSYEQYF
TRBV7-3	TRBJ2-1	NA	few	TGTGCCAGCAGCGCTGACAGTTACAATGAGCAGTTCTTC	CASSADSYNEQFF
TRBV7-2	TRBJ2-4	TRBD2	NA	TGTGCCAGCAGCTTAGAAGGCCGACTAGCGGGGGCCAAAAACATTCAGTACTTC	CASSLEGRLAGAKNIQYF
TRBV7-2	TRBJ2-5	NA	NA	TGTGCCAGCAGCCCTCCCCAGGGAAGAGAGACCCAGTACTTC	CASSPPQGRETQYF
TRBV7-9	TRBJ2-7	NA	NA	TGTGCCAGCAGCCCATGGGGCGGTACGTCCTACGAGCAGTACTTC	CASSPWGGTSYEQYF
TRBV6-5	TRBJ2-5	TRBD1	NA	TGTGCCAGCAGTCGCGACAGGGGGGAGACCCAGTACTTC	CASSRDRGETQYF
TRBV9	TRBJ2-1	TRBD1	NA	TGTGCCAGCAGCAGAGCAGACAGGGGTCCCCGCCATGAGCAGTTCTTC	CASSRADRGPRHEQFF
TRBV15	TRBJ1-4	TRBD1	many	TGTGCCACCAGCAGCCGGTATGAGGACAGGATATCAACTAATGAAAAACTGTTTTTT	CATSSRYEDRISTNEKLFF
TRBV19	TRBJ2-7	NA	once	TGTGCCAGTGGGCGGGACTACGAGCAGTACTTC	CASGRDYEQYF
TRBV30	TRBJ1-2	TRBD1	NA	TGTGCCTGCAAGGGACAGGGGAGGGGGAACTATGGCTACACCTTC	CACKGQGRGNYGYTF
TRBV19	TRBJ2-5	TRBD1	NA	TGTGCCAGTAGTACGACAGGGGGCGGAGAGACCCAGTACTTC	CASSTTGGGETQYF
TRBV9	TRBJ2-3	NA	many	TGTGCCAGCACACGCGGTCTTGGCACAGATACGCAGTATTTT	CASTRGLGTDTQYF
TRBV2	TRBJ2-1	TRBD2	NA	TGTGCCAGCAGAGCCGGGACTAGCGCTACCAATGAGCAGTTCTTC	CASRAGTSATNEQFF
TRBV19	TRBJ1-1	NA	NA	TGTGCCAGTAGTCCGGATCAGGGAAACACTGAAGCTTTCTTT	CASSPDQGNTEAFF
TRBV14	TRBJ2-7	NA	NA	TGTGCCAGCAGCCTCCGGACCGGGACCTACGAGCAGTACTTC	CASSLRTGTYEQYF
TRBV5-4	TRBJ2-1	TRBD2	NA	TGTGCCAGCAGCTTGGTTCCAGCGGGAGGCTCGGGAGAGCAGTTCTTC	CASSLVPAGGSGEQFF
TRBV5-4	TRBJ2-5	TRBD2	once	TGTGCCAGCAGCTTCCAGACGGGGGGGACCCAGTACTTC	CASSFQTGGTQYF
TRBV10-2	TRBJ2-1	TRBD2	NA	TGCGCCAGCACCCTCAGCGGGCTAGCGGGAGGAAGCTCCTACAATGAGCAGTTCTTC	CASTLSGLAGGSSYNEQFF
TRBV28	TRBJ1-4	TRBD1	NA	TGTGCCAGCAGGCAACAGGGGATGAATGAAAAACTGTTTTTT	CASRQQGMNEKLFF
TRBV4-1	TRBJ1-4	TRBD1	NA	TGCGCCAGCAGCCAAGGGACAGGGTACGAAAAACTGTTTTTT	CASSQGTGYEKLFF
TRBV14	TRBJ2-2	NA	NA	TGTGCCAGCAGCCAAGCAGGGGTAGGGAACACCGGGGAGCTGTTTTTT	CASSQAGVGNTGELFF
TRBV15	TRBJ1-1	NA	NA	TGTGCCACCAGCAGAGACGGGTACACTGAAGCTTTCTTT	CATSRDGYTEAFF
TRBV10-3	TRBJ2-3	NA	NA	TGTGCCATCAGTGGATTAATAGCGATCAGCACAGATACGCAGTATTTT	CAISGLIAISTDTQYF
TRBV9	TRBJ2-3	NA	NA	TGTGCCAGCAGCGTAGGAGGCCTCTCCGATACGCAGTATTTT	CASSVGGLSDTQYF
TRBV19	TRBJ2-2	TRBD1	NA	TGTGCCAGTAGTATGACAGGGTTTTTTGACGGGGAGCTGTTTTTT	CASSMTGFFDGELFF
TRBV2	TRBJ2-3	TRBD1	NA	TGTGCCAGCAGTGGGCGTCTCGGGACAGGAGTCACAGATACGCAGTATTTT	CASSGRLGTGVTDTQYF
TRBV7-9	TRBJ2-3	NA	NA	TGTGCCAGCAGCTTAACGGGGACTTCCACAGATACGCAGTATTTT	CASSLTGTSTDTQYF
TRBV27	TRBJ1-2	NA	NA	TGTGCCAGCAGAATCCGGGACATAACTTCCTACTATGGCTACACCTTC	CASRIRDITSYYGYTF
TRBV28	TRBJ1-5	TRBD1	NA	TGTGCCAGCAGACCTCTGACAGGGGGCAGTCAGCCCCAGCATTTT	CASRPLTGGSQPQHF
TRBV5-8	TRBJ1-1	NA	once	TGTGCCAGCAACAGGCGTACAGGGTTGCCCACTGAAGCTTTCTTT	CASNRRTGLPTEAFF
TRBV30	TRBJ2-1	TRBD2	NA	TGTGCCTGGAGTGAAGGACTAGCGGCCTACAATGAGCAGTTCTTC	CAWSEGLAAYNEQFF
TRBV2	TRBJ2-6	TRBD1	few	TGTGCCAGCAGTTCTGGGGGGACAGGTGGGGCCAACGTCCTGACTTTC	CASSSGGTGGANVLTF
TRBV2	TRBJ1-4	NA	NA	TGTGCCAGCATAGGAGGGTTTTCGACTAATGAAAAACTGTTTTTT	CASIGGFSTNEKLFF
TRBV2	TRBJ2-3	TRBD2	NA	TGTGCCAGCAGTGGGGTCGGGACTAGCGGGAGAATAGATACGCAGTATTTT	CASSGVGTSGRIDTQYF
TRBV6-5	TRBJ1-2	NA	NA	TGTGCCAGCAGTTACTCGATGGGCGCAGGGTACTATGGCTACACCTTC	CASSYSMGAGYYGYTF
TRBV28	TRBJ2-3	TRBD2	NA	TGTGCCAGCACCCCCCGGACTAGCGGGAAGCGGGATACGCAGTATTTT	CASTPRTSGKRDTQYF
TRBV7-2	TRBJ2-7	TRBD2	NA	TGTGCCAGCAGCAGCAGCGGGATCTCCTACGAGCAGTACTTC	CASSSSGISYEQYF
TRBV28	TRBJ2-7	TRBD1	NA	TGTGCCAGCAGTCCCTCGGGACAGAAGATTTCCTACGAGCAGTACTTC	CASSPSGQKISYEQYF
TRBV4-1	TRBJ2-3	NA	once	TGCGCCAGCAGCCAAGCGGGACTCCATACGCGACAGGATACGCAGTATTTT	CASSQAGLHTRQDTQYF
TRBV2	TRBJ2-6	NA	NA	TGTGCCAGCAGGAGGGGGTCGAACTCTGGGGCCAACGTCCTGACTTTC	CASRRGSNSGANVLTF
TRBV5-6	TRBJ2-5	NA	NA	TGTGCCAGCAGCTTCCGGCGGGCCCAAGAGACCCAGTACTTC	CASSFRRAQETQYF
TRBV6-1	TRBJ1-1	NA	NA	TGTGCCAGCACCACAGCGGGAGTGGGGACTGAAGCTTTCTTT	CASTTAGVGTEAFF
TRBV19	TRBJ2-2	TRBD2	NA	TGTGCCAGTAGTATGTTCGGCGGGAGTAACGCCGGGGAGCTGTTTTTT	CASSMFGGSNAGELFF
TRBV7-9	TRBJ1-1	NA	NA	TGTGCCAGCAGCTTAAATGCCGGGACACATGAAGCTTTCTTT	CASSLNAGTHEAFF
TRBV7-2	TRBJ2-5	TRBD2	NA	TGTGCCAGCAGCTTAGCTACTAGCGTGAAAGAGACCCAGTACTTC	CASSLATSVKETQYF
TRBV28	TRBJ2-5	NA	NA	TGTGCCAGCAGTCCCCGGGGGTTCGGCATGGGGACCCAGTACTTC	CASSPRGFGMGTQYF